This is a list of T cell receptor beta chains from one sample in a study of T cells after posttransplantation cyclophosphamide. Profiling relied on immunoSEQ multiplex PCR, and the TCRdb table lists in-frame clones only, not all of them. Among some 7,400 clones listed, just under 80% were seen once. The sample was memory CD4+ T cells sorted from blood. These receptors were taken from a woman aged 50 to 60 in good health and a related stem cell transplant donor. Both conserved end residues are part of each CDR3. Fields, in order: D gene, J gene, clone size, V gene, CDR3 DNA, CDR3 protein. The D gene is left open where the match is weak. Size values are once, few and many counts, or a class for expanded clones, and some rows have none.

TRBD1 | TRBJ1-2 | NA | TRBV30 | TGTGCCTGGACTGGACAGGGGGCTGGCTACACCTTC | CAWTGQGAGYTF
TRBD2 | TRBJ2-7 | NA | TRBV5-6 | TGTGCCAGCAGCTTGGGGGCAACTAGCGGGAGTGTGGAGCAGTACTTC | CASSLGATSGSVEQYF
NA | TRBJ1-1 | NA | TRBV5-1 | TGCGCCAGCCGGCGGGGAGGGAACACTGAAGCTTTCTTT | CASRRGGNTEAFF
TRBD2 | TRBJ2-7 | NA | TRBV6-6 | TGTGCCAGCTGGACTAGCGGGCCGTACGAGCAGTACTTC | CASWTSGPYEQYF
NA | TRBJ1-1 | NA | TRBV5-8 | TGTGCCAGCAGCTTGGTTTCGGCTTTCTTT | CASSLVSAFF
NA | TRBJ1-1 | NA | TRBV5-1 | TGCGCCAGCAGCTTTCAGGGTTGGGCGGACACTGAAGCTTTCTTT | CASSFQGWADTEAFF
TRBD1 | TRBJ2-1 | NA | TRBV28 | TGTGCCAGCAGTCCCCTGGGACAGGCGAGAAACCACAATGAGCAGTTCTTC | CASSPLGQARNHNEQFF
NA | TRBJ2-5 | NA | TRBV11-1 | TGTGCCAGCAGCTTGGAGGGGACGATGGGCCTGCGGGAGACCCAGTACTTC | CASSLEGTMGLRETQYF
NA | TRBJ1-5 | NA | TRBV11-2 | TGTGCCAGCAGCTACGGTGAAGGCAATCAGCCCCAGCATTTT | CASSYGEGNQPQHF
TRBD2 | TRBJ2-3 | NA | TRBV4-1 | TGCGCCAGCAGCCGAGTAGCGGGAGGGGAGGTAGGCACAGATACGCAGTATTTT | CASSRVAGGEVGTDTQYF
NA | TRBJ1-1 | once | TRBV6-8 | TGTGCCAGCAGTATAGACAGTTCGGGCACTGAAGCTTTCTTT | CASSIDSSGTEAFF
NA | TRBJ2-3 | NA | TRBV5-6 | TGTGCCAGCAGCTTTTGGGGCCGGGATACGCAGTATTTT | CASSFWGRDTQYF
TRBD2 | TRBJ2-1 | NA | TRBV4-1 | TGCGCCAGCAGCCAAGGACTAGCGGGAGGGCGGCGGGAAACGAATGAGCAGTTCTTC | CASSQGLAGGRRETNEQFF
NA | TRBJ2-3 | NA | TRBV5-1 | TGCGCCAGCAGCTTGGCCGTCGCAGATACGCAGTATTTT | CASSLAVADTQYF
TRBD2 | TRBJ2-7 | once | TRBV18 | TGTGCCAGCTCGAGGAATAGCGGGATCGACGAGCAGTACTTC | CASSRNSGIDEQYF
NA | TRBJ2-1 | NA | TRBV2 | TGTGCCAGCAACTATCACAATGAGCAGTTCTTC | CASNYHNEQFF